Below, 26 T cell receptor beta chains from the same sample are listed, as sequenced in a study of post-analysis software for immune sequencing data. Study observations and caveats: Patients showed TRBV5-6, TRBV5-1 and TRBV20-1 among five TRBV segments more frequent than in controls.

Unique molecular identifiers had been added to the TCR beta cDNA libraries. A single record per CDR3 protein comes from TCRdb applying MiXCR to the PCR reads. This table has roughly 200,000 distinct CDR3 sequences, approximately 30% appearing once. These TCRs are of unknown antigen specificity. Sequencing used blood. The receptors stem from a girl younger than 18 with multiple sclerosis.

This clonotype has at least ten counts. The rearrangement joins TRBV5-1 to TRBJ1-2; 10 nucleotides line up with TRBD1. Unmatched junction bases numbered 9, after V lost 3 bases and J lost 4 bases. This CDR3 has 16 amino acids. Germline CDR1 reads SGHRS; CDR2 reads YFSETQ. The CDR3 nucleotides read TGCGCCAGCAGCTACTACCGGGACAGGGGCGGCTATGGCTACACCTTC. Encoded protein: CASSYYRDRGGYGYTF.

This clonotype was counted only a few times. The chain couples TRBV5-1 to TRBJ1-1; D not certain. Germline V gene lookup returns CDR1 SGHRS and CDR2 YFSETQ. V lost 1 base and J lost 3, with 13 bases in between. There are 15 residues in the CDR3. The CDR3 region is CASSLLGSADTEAFF. The CDR3 DNA reads TGCGCCAGCAGCTTGCTGGGGTCGGCGGACACTGAAGCTTTCTTT. Full variable domain (rest looked up from reference TRBV5-1 and TRBJ1-1): KAGVTQTPRYLIKTRGQQVTLSCSPISGHRSVSWYQQTPGQGLQFLFEYFSETQRNKGNFPGRFSGRQFSNSRSEMNVSTLELGDSALYLCASSLLGSADTEAFFGQGTRLTVV.

This clonotype has a handful of counts. The J gene is TRBJ1-4, the V gene TRBV3-1, with 8 positions matching TRBD1. The CDR3 runs 17 residues. V gave up 6 bases and J gave up 2 bases; unmatched junction bases: 11. Germline V gene data show CDR1 as LGHDT and CDR2 as YNNKEL (reference sequence). Here the CDR3 reads CASSSNFRGRTNEKLFF. The CDR3 region has the DNA TGTGCCAGCAGTTCAAACTTCAGGGGGCGGACTAATGAAAAACTGTTTTTT.

In regard to this clonotype: A much larger clone sits a single nucleotide away, making a read error possible. The V gene is TRBV6-2 or TRBV6-3, the J gene TRBJ2-1; D is ambiguous. CDR1 MNHEY and CDR2 SVGEGT come from the germline V gene. The CDR3 is 10 residues long. The V gene lost 7 bases and the J gene lost 9 bases, with 7 bases spanning the gap. The CDR3 DNA reads TGTGCCAGCAAGCGCGCTGAGCAGTTCTTC. Translated: CASKRAEQFF.

The sample holds many counts of this clonotype. This chain uses TRBV4-1 with TRBJ2-1; TRBD2 aligns across 7 bases. Germline trimming cut 4 bases from V and 4 bases from J; bases unmatched to any gene: 4. Germline V gene sequence: CDR1 MGHRA, CDR2 YSYEKL. The CDR3 runs 14 residues. As DNA, the CDR3 is TGCGCCAGCAGCCCCTGGGGGGGGTACAATGAGCAGTTCTTC. As protein: CASSPWGGYNEQFF.

This clonotype was observed a handful of times. This chain joins TRBV5-1 and TRBJ1-5; TRBD1 might be the D (6 bases). There are 15 residues in the CDR3. Trimming pared 4 bases from V and 3 bases from J, leaving 14 bases between. Germline V gives CDR1 SGHRS, CDR2 YFSETQ. This chain's CDR3 is CASSPTTGHNQPQHF. As DNA, the CDR3 is TGCGCCAGCAGCCCAACCACAGGGCACAATCAGCCCCAGCATTTT.

The CDR3 sequence is CASRRGQGGNSPLHF. CDR3 nucleotide sequence: TGTGCCAGCAGACGGGGACAGGGGGGCAATTCACCCCTCCACTTT. The V and J genes are TRBV2 and TRBJ1-6; TRBD1 agrees at 11 bases. The CDR3 runs to 15 residues. In germline, CDR1 is SNHLY, CDR2 FYNNEI. Losses at the gene ends were 6 bases for V and 7 bases for J; bases not matched to a gene: 5. Combining the CDR3 with reference TRBV2 and TRBJ1-6 gives the whole variable domain EPEVTQTPSHQVTQMGQEVILRCVPISNHLYFYWYRQILGQKVEFLVSFYNNEISEKSEIFDDQFSVERPDGSNFTLKIRSTKLEDSAMYFCASRRGQGGNSPLHFGNGTRLTVT.

This clonotype was observed a handful of times. The chain couples TRBV4-2 to TRBJ1-1; D may be TRBD1 (5 bases). Trimming cost V 0 bases and J 1 base, with 6 bases left between them. The CDR3 extends over 14 amino acids. Germline V gene lookup returns CDR1 LGHNA and CDR2 YNFKEQ. CDR3 residues: CASSQEGPNTEAFF. In DNA form, the CDR3 reads TGTGCCAGCAGCCAAGAGGGGCCGAACACTGAAGCTTTCTTT.

This clonotype was detected ten times or more. V usage is TRBV3-1 and J usage is TRBJ2-7, with a tentative D call TRBD1 (6 bases). Germline V gives CDR1 LGHDT, CDR2 YNNKEL (reference sequence). V was pared by 3 bases and J by 5 bases, with 14 bases between. The CDR3 consists of 14 residues. The CDR3 DNA reads as TGTGCCAGCAGCCAGAACAGGGCATTCCACGAGCAGTACTTC. Its translation: CASSQNRAFHEQYF.

The chain couples TRBV5-1 to TRBJ2-6; no definite D call. CDR1 and CDR2 (germline): SGHRS, YFSETQ. The CDR3 contains 14 residues. Trimming removed 1 base from V and 4 bases from J, with 6 bases in between. CDR3 amino acids: CASSLFRGANVLTF. Written as DNA, the CDR3 is TGCGCCAGCAGCTTGTTTCGCGGGGCCAACGTCCTGACTTTC.

Worth noting for this clonotype: With a much larger clone just one base away, this may be a read error. The chain recombines TRBV5-6 with TRBJ2-5; D possibly corresponds to TRBD1 (5 bases). CDR3 size: 14 residues. Germline V lookup: CDR1 SGHDT, CDR2 YYEEEE. The CDR3, as DNA: TGTGCCAGCAGCCGGACACAGATACAAGAGACCCGGTACTTC. This codes for CASSRTQIQETRYF.

V gene TRBV6-5 combines with J gene TRBJ1-2; 7 bases line up with TRBD1. This CDR3 has 14 residues. Germline V gene sequence: CDR1 MNHEY, CDR2 SVGAGI. V dropped 8 bases and J dropped 4; count of bases not matched to a gene: 10. The chain's CDR3 is CASGARGQGYGYTF. The CDR3 DNA is TGTGCCAGCGGGGCGAGGGGGCAGGGCTATGGCTACACCTTC.

This clonotype was observed once. A single base separates this from a much larger clone, so it may be a read error. The chain links TRBV10-3 to TRBJ2-3; 7 bases agree with TRBD2. The CDR3 runs 14 residues. Germline CDR1 is ENHRY and CDR2 is SYGVKD. This chain's CDR3 is CVIGAGGGVDTQYF. As DNA, the CDR3 is TGTGTCATCGGGGCCGGCGGGGGAGTTGATACGCAGTATTTT.

There are many counts of this clonotype. The rearrangement uses TRBV5-1 and TRBJ2-5, with 16 bases fitting TRBD2. CDR3 size: 14 residues. CDR1 is SGHRS, CDR2 YFSETQ, per germline. V trimming: 4 bases; J trimming: 11 bases; junction bases outside the gene matches: 5. In DNA, the CDR3 is TGCGCCAGCAGCGCCGGGACTAGCGGGAGGGAGCAGTACTTC. It encodes CASSAGTSGREQYF.

Regarding this clonotype: A read error may account for a junction end that differs from germline. The chain carries TRBV7-9 and TRBJ2-1, with D possibly called TRBD1 or TRBD2 (5 bases each). This CDR3 spans 15 amino acids. Germline values: CDR1 SEHNR, CDR2 FQNEAQ (reference sequence). The CDR3: CANSLGDGAYNEQFF. The CDR3, as DNA: TGTGCCAACAGCTTAGGGGACGGGGCCTACAATGAGCAGTTCTTC. The complete variable domain, with remaining parts taken from reference TRBV7-9 and TRBJ2-1, reads DTGVSQNPRHKITKRGQNVTFRCDPISEHNRLYWYRQTLGQGPEFLTYFQNEAQLEKSRLLSDRFSAERPKGSFSTLEIQRTEQGDSAMYLCANSLGDGAYNEQFFGPGTRLTVL.

This clonotype was counted many times. The rearrangement uses TRBV29-1 and TRBJ2-1; no clear D gene. Germline V gene data show CDR1 as SQVTM and CDR2 as ANQGSEA. Trimming stripped 6 bases from V and 9 bases from J, with 9 bases between. CDR3 length: 10 amino acids. CDR3 in DNA: TGCAGCGTCGGTCGGCCTGAGCAGTTCTTC. This sequence encodes CSVGRPEQFF.

The chain has TRBV2 and TRBJ1-3; D is unclear. Germline CDR1 reads SNHLY; CDR2 reads FYNNEI. With 5 bases removed from V and 0 bases from J, the gap between germline ends came to 11 bases. The CDR3 extends over 15 amino acids. CDR3 loop: CASSMDAHSGNTIYF. The CDR3 DNA sequence: TGTGCCAGCAGTATGGACGCACACTCTGGAAACACCATATATTTT.

Many counts were recorded for this clonotype. V usage is TRBV5-1 and J usage is TRBJ2-7; D remains ambiguous. The CDR3 is made up of 17 amino acids. Germline CDR1 SGHRS, CDR2 YFSETQ. V was shortened by 3 bases and J by 0 bases, with 19 bases between the two germline ends. As DNA, the CDR3 is TGCGCCAGCAGCTGGCCGAGCTCAGCCAGGAGCTCCTACGAGCAGTACTTC. Protein: CASSWPSSARSSYEQYF.

This clonotype was found many times. The gene calls are TRBV4-1 and TRBJ2-7, with 9 bases that match TRBD1. Germline V gene sequence: CDR1 MGHRA, CDR2 YSYEKL. The J segment lost 1 base and the V segment lost 1 base, leaving 8 bases of the junction unmatched. The length of the CDR3 is 17 residues. The CDR3: CASSQGDLGQGSYEQYF. The CDR3 DNA reads as TGCGCCAGCAGCCAAGGCGATCTAGGACAGGGGTCCTACGAGCAGTACTTC.

This clonotype was recorded only once. A read error may explain this, as a much larger clone is one base away. The V call is TRBV10-3, the J call TRBJ2-4; maybe TRBD1 (6 bases). The DNA end is more similar to TRBJ2-7, so the J call may be wrong. The CDR3 has 14 residues. The germline CDR1 and CDR2 sequences are ENHRY and SYGVKD. CDR3 amino acids: CAIREYRVTYEQYF. The CDR3 DNA is TGTGCCATCAGGGAGTACAGGGTCACCTACGAGCAGTACTTC.

This clonotype was seen a few times. The rearrangement joins TRBV6-6 to TRBJ2-1; D is undetermined. This CDR3 spans 14 amino acids. Trimming took 0 bases from V and 4 from J, leaving 7 bases between them. Germline V CDR1 and CDR2: MNHNY, SVGAGI (reference sequence). The CDR3 DNA follows: TGTGCCAGCAGTTACTCGAAGGGTTACAATGAGCAGTTCTTC. Translating it yields CASSYSKGYNEQFF.

This clonotype has at least ten counts. V and J are TRBV5-1 and TRBJ2-7, with TRBD1 matching 9 bases. V was clipped by 2 bases and J by 6 bases; unmatched bases: 6. This CDR3 spans 14 amino acids. Germline values: CDR1 SGHRS, CDR2 YFSETQ. This CDR3 is CASSFRDREIEQYF. CDR3 sequence (DNA): TGCGCCAGCAGCTTCCGGGACAGGGAAATCGAGCAGTACTTC.

In this sample, this clonotype turned up many times. The chain joins TRBV4-1 to TRBJ2-1, with unresolved D. The V end lost 2 bases, the J end lost 9 bases, and 8 bases lay between the germline ends. There are 12 residues in the CDR3. Germline lookup yields CDR1 MGHRA and CDR2 YSYEKL. CDR3 coding DNA: TGCGCCAGCAGCCAATTGGCGACTGAGCAGTTCTTC. Its translation: CASSQLATEQFF.

V is TRBV15 and J is TRBJ1-1; D gene uncertain. This CDR3 comprises 15 residues. Trimming removed 0 bases from V and 3 bases from J, with 11 bases in between. Germline loops: CDR1 LNHNV, CDR2 YYDKDF (reference sequence). The CDR3 DNA follows: TGTGCCACCAGCAGAGATTCGGCGGGGTACACTGAAGCTTTCTTT. It specifies CATSRDSAGYTEAFF.

V usage is TRBV2 and J usage is TRBJ2-5; D possibly matches TRBD1 or TRBD2 (5 bases each). V lost 7 bases and J 5 bases, leaving 11 bases between the germline ends. The germline gives CDR1 SNHLY, CDR2 FYNNEI. This CDR3 spans 12 amino acids. The CDR3 reads CASTPGRETQYF. CDR3 bases: TGTGCCAGCACCCCGGGACGGGAGACCCAGTACTTC.

The chain uses TRBV20-1 and TRBJ2-7; the D is unclear. The V gene's germline CDR1 is DFQATT and CDR2 SNEGSKA (reference sequence). V lost 5 bases and J lost 2, with 19 bases in between. This CDR3 spans 15 amino acids. The CDR3 nucleotides are TGCAGTGCTCAAAAAGGGATAGACCCGACCTACGAGCAGTACTTC. Its translation is CSAQKGIDPTYEQYF.